These 8 T cell receptor beta chains were sequenced from one sample in a study of beta chain features in type 1 diabetes. For these TCRs, the target antigens are not known. Of the isolated RNA, all was reverse transcribed, and so the sequenced material was expressed TCRB transcripts. Profiled with immunoSEQ multiplex PCR; TCRdb holds only in-frame clones, not every one. This table holds 250,000 to 300,000 clones, roughly an eighth found once. Study-level findings and limits: In every one of the four CD4+ subsets, TCRB CDR3s were moderately but significantly shorter in Type 1 diabetes patients.

Input material: naive CD4+ T cells from blood. All receptors come from a young man with type 1 diabetes.

This clone was picked up a small number of times. The chain joins TRBV20-1 to TRBJ1-2; D not resolved. Trimming stripped 1 base from V and 9 bases from J, with 9 bases between. The CDR3 consists of 11 residues. The germline V gene has CDR1 DFQATT and CDR2 SNEGSKA (reference sequence). For the CDR3, the DNA is TGCAGTGCTAGAGTCGCAGGAAGCTACACCTTC. This sequence encodes CSARVAGSYTF.

The genes are TRBV29-1 and TRBJ2-4; possible D gene TRBD1, 5 bases. The CDR3 covers 14 residues. Deletions cut 5 bases from V and 0 bases from J, with 11 bases between. Germline CDR1 reads SQVTM; CDR2 reads ANQGSEA. CDR3 nucleotide sequence: TGCAGCGTTTTTGCAGGGCCAGCCAAAAACATTCAGTACTTC. This encodes CSVFAGPAKNIQYF.

This clone was seen a few times. The chain combines TRBV20-1 with TRBJ1-2; 9 bases are a match to TRBD1. The CDR3 has 11 amino acids. The V gene's germline CDR1 is DFQATT and CDR2 SNEGSKA (reference sequence). V lost 5 bases, J lost 9 bases, and 4 bases stayed unmatched. The DNA for the CDR3 is TGCAGTGCTTTACAGGGGGCTCGCTACACCTTC. It specifies CSALQGARYTF.

This clone turned up a few times. This chain connects TRBV29-1 to TRBJ1-4, with D unresolved. Between the trimmed V and J ends, which lost 6 bases and 5 bases, there was a span of 7 bases. There are 11 residues in the CDR3. The germline CDR1 and CDR2 sequences are SQVTM and ANQGSEA. The CDR3 DNA reads as TGCAGCGTGGGAGAGAATGAAAAACTGTTTTTT. Its translation is CSVGENEKLFF. The variable domain in full, completed from reference TRBV29-1 and TRBJ1-4, reads SAVISQKPSRDICQRGTSLTIQCQVDSQVTMMFWYRQQPGQSLTLIATANQGSEATYESGFVIDKFPISRPNLTFSTLTVSNMSPEDSSIYLCSVGENEKLFFGSGTQLSVL.

V gene TRBV5-4 combines with J gene TRBJ2-5, with 8 bases that match TRBD2. V lost 4 bases, J lost 11 bases, and 16 bases stayed unmatched. This CDR3 comprises 15 residues. Per germline, CDR1 SGHNT and CDR2 YYREEE (reference sequence). CDR3 loop: CASSQLAGPTGEQYF. CDR3 bases: TGTGCCAGCAGCCAGTTAGCGGGACCGACTGGGGAGCAGTACTTC.

Only a few counts were recorded for this clone. The chain employs TRBV5-4 and TRBJ1-2; 11 bases map to TRBD1. Germline trimming cut 3 bases from V and 7 bases from J; bases unmatched to any gene: 11. Per the germline V gene, CDR1 is SGHNT and CDR2 is YYREEE (reference sequence). The CDR3 is made up of 16 amino acids. CDR3 bases: TGTGCCAGCAGCTCCCGGGACAGGGGGAATTCGGCTGGCTACACCTTC. It is translated as CASSSRDRGNSAGYTF.

There are a few counts of this clone. This sequence joins TRBV30 and TRBJ2-1; 8 bases are a match to TRBD2. Germline CDR1 GTSNPN, CDR2 SVGIG (reference sequence). V lost 0 bases and J lost 10; bases outside the gene matches: 11. The CDR3 length is 15 residues. DNA of the CDR3: TGTGCCTGGAGTGTACTAGGGCTAGCGGGTGGGGAGCAGTTCTTC. The encoded protein is CAWSVLGLAGGEQFF.

This clone occurred a few times. V is TRBV6-5 and J is TRBJ2-1; TRBD2 aligns across 10 bases. CDR1 and CDR2 from the germline V gene are MNHEY and SVGAGI. This CDR3 contains 15 residues. V lost 5 bases, J lost 2 bases, and 3 bases stayed unmatched. The CDR3 region has the DNA TGTGCCAGCAGTGCTCTAGCGGGAGCCTACAATGAGCAGTTCTTC. Its protein is CASSALAGAYNEQFF.